This T cell receptor (beta chain) was documented in a study of T cell changes during pregnancy in multiple sclerosis. The assay was immunoSEQ multiplex PCR, and TCRdb's table has in-frame clones only and misses some. The sample lists over 70,000 clones, around 94% occurring once. The CDR3 covers 14 residues. Germline V gives CDR1 MNHEY, CDR2 SMNVEV (reference sequence). V usage is TRBV27 and J usage is TRBJ2-5; 10 bases are a match to TRBD2. TRBJ2-7 explains the end of the DNA better; the J call may be wrong. The sequenced sample was peripheral blood, obtained in the third trimester of pregnancy. The sequence was obtained from a female donor with multiple sclerosis, enrolled in a pregnancy study. The CDR3 sequence is CASSPGTSAYEQYF. The CDR3 DNA is TGTGCCAGCAGCCCCGGGACTAGCGCCTACGAGCAGTACTTC.